These T cell receptor beta chains were read from a single sample in a study of T cell changes during pregnancy in multiple sclerosis. The assay was immunoSEQ multiplex PCR, and TCRdb's table has in-frame clones only and misses some. The sample comprises some 85,000 clones, 90% to 95% of which are singletons, and less than 0.85% rests with the top ten. Sequenced here: peripheral blood, sampled in the second trimester of pregnancy. These receptors originate from a female donor in good health, enrolled as a control in a pregnancy study. The CDR3 runs from the conserved cysteine through the conserved F or W. Each record gives: clone size, J gene, V gene, D gene, CDR3 DNA, CDR3 protein. The D gene is left open where the match is weak. The size entry is marked missing in some rows and otherwise reads once, few, many or a size class.

NA TRBJ2-7 TRBV7-2 TRBD1 TGTGCCAGCAGCTTCGGGACAGGGGTCTCCTACGAGCAGTACTTC CASSFGTGVSYEQYF
NA TRBJ2-4 TRBV7-2 TRBD2 TGTGCCAGCAGCTTAGCGACTAGCGTAGCCAAAAACATTCAGTACTTC CASSLATSVAKNIQYF
NA TRBJ1-5 TRBV2 NA TGTGCCAGCAGAACAGGGTCCAATCAGCCCCAGCATTTT CASRTGSNQPQHF
NA TRBJ1-2 TRBV7-2 NA TGTGCCAGCAGCCTTGACATACACTATGGCTACACCTTC CASSLDIHYGYTF
NA TRBJ1-1 TRBV5-1 NA TGCGCCAGCAGGCTTTCCCCAGAGAACACTGAAGCTTTCTTT CASRLSPENTEAFF
NA TRBJ2-7 TRBV11-2 NA TGTGCCAGCAGCCCGAGCGTGGGGGGTAGCTACGAGCAGTACTTC CASSPSVGGSYEQYF
NA TRBJ2-1 TRBV27 TRBD2 TGTGCCAGCAGTTCCCGGACTAGCGGGGCCTACAATGAGCAGTTCTTC CASSSRTSGAYNEQFF
NA TRBJ2-7 TRBV5-1 TRBD1 TGCGCCAGCACCCGTGGGACAGGGGGCAACGAGCAGTACTTC CASTRGTGGNEQYF
NA TRBJ1-1 TRBV9 TRBD1 TGTGCCAGCAGCGAGGGGGCTGAGGAGACCGTCTGGGGAGCTTTCTTT CASSEGAEETVWGAFF
NA TRBJ1-4 TRBV9 NA TGTGCCAGCAGCGTACACGGCCTAGGGGATGAAAAACTGTTTTTT CASSVHGLGDEKLFF
NA TRBJ2-3 TRBV29-1 NA TGCAGCGTAGCCTCGGGGGATACGCAGTATTTT CSVASGDTQYF
NA TRBJ2-3 TRBV15 TRBD1 TGTGCCACCAGCAGCGTCAGAGGACAGGGGGGCACAGATACGCAGTATTTT CATSSVRGQGGTDTQYF
NA TRBJ2-7 TRBV5-4 TRBD1 TGTGCCAGCAGCCCTAGGACAGGGGGGGACGAGCAGTACTTC CASSPRTGGDEQYF
NA TRBJ1-2 TRBV5-8 TRBD1 TGTGCCAGCAGCTTCCCCGCACAGGGGCGATATGGCTACACCTTC CASSFPAQGRYGYTF
once TRBJ1-3 TRBV9 TRBD1 TGTGCCAGCAGCGCACGGACAGGGTTAAACACCATATATTTT CASSARTGLNTIYF
once TRBJ2-3 TRBV7-3 TRBD2 TGTGCCAGCAGCTTAACTAGCGGGGGGGGAGGCACAGATACGCAGTATTTT CASSLTSGGGGTDTQYF
NA TRBJ2-4 TRBV5-5 NA TGTGCCAGCAGCTTGCAGGGGTCGGTGGCCAAAAACATTCAGTACTTC CASSLQGSVAKNIQYF
once TRBJ1-3 TRBV27 NA TGTGCCAGCAGTTTCCAGGGATCTGGAAACACCATATATTTT CASSFQGSGNTIYF
NA TRBJ2-7 TRBV27 TRBD1 TGTGCCAGCAGTACCAGGGGGCGCGACTACGAGCAGTACTTC CASSTRGRDYEQYF
once TRBJ2-7 TRBV30 NA TGTGCCTGGAGTCCGGGGACACCGAGCCGCGGGCAGTACTTC CAWSPGTPSRGQYF
NA TRBJ2-5 TRBV27 TRBD1 TGTGCCAGCGGAAGACAGGGGGCTCGAGTTTATGAGACCCAGTACTTC CASGRQGARVYETQYF
NA TRBJ2-5 TRBV9 NA TGTGCCAGCAGCGCCGGCGGGGAGACCCAGTACTTC CASSAGGETQYF
few TRBJ2-5 TRBV15 TRBD2 TGTGCCACCAGCAGAGATACGGGGGGAGCAGAGACCCAGTACTTC CATSRDTGGAETQYF
NA TRBJ2-1 TRBV10-3 NA TGTGCCATCAGTCAAAACGGCGGAAATGAGCAGTTCTTC CAISQNGGNEQFF
NA TRBJ1-2 TRBV25-1 NA TGTGCCAGCAGTGGCCACGGAGAAGGTGGCTACACCTTC CASSGHGEGGYTF
NA TRBJ1-6 TRBV2 NA TGTGCCAGCAGTGAGGCAGGGCCAATTTCACCCCTCCACTTT CASSEAGPISPLHF
NA TRBJ2-7 TRBV19 TRBD2 TGTGCCAGCGCGTGGGGGGGGTCCTACGAGCAGTACTTC CASAWGGSYEQYF
NA TRBJ1-2 TRBV19 NA TGTGCCAGTACCGACGACGGGACGGACAGATATGGCTACACCTTC CASTDDGTDRYGYTF
NA TRBJ1-3 TRBV7-8 TRBD1 TGTGCCAGCAGCTTAAAGACAGGGCGGGTTAAGGAGGACACCATATATTTT CASSLKTGRVKEDTIYF
NA TRBJ1-2 TRBV30 NA TGTGCCTGGAGTTCTCAGGGGAGGGGTCGCTACACCTTC CAWSSQGRGRYTF
NA TRBJ1-2 TRBV6-5 TRBD1 TGTGCCAGCAGTTACTGGGGGACAGGAAGAGGCTACACCTTC CASSYWGTGRGYTF
NA TRBJ2-7 TRBV7-9 NA TGTGCCAGCAGCCCTAACCCCCGGGACACCCTAAGCTACGAGCAGTACTTC CASSPNPRDTLSYEQYF
NA TRBJ1-2 TRBV30 NA TGTGCCTGGATCCGATTGACTAGCTATGGCTACACCTTC CAWIRLTSYGYTF
NA TRBJ2-3 TRBV19 TRBD1 TGTGCCAGTAGTATGGACAGGGCTGGCACAGATACGCAGTATTTT CASSMDRAGTDTQYF
NA TRBJ2-7 TRBV6-5 NA TGTGCCAGCAGTTCCACCTACGAGCAGTACTTC CASSSTYEQYF
NA TRBJ1-4 TRBV7-3 TRBD1 TGTGCCAGCAGCTTAGGTGTGGGACAGGGAGGTGGGCCGGAAAAACTGTTTTTT CASSLGVGQGGGPEKLFF
once TRBJ2-5 TRBV9 NA TGTGCCAGCAGCGTAGGTAACAGCCAAGAGACCCAGTACTTC CASSVGNSQETQYF
once TRBJ2-7 TRBV7-9 TRBD1 TGTGCCAGCAGCCCAACAGGGGAGCTCACCTACGAGCAGTACTTC CASSPTGELTYEQYF
NA TRBJ1-2 TRBV7-9 NA TGTGCCAGCAGCTTACCCAGGGCCCGCTATGGCTACACCTTC CASSLPRARYGYTF
NA TRBJ2-2 TRBV30 NA TGTGCCTGGAGTATCGGGACCGGGGAGCTGTTTTTT CAWSIGTGELFF
NA TRBJ1-2 TRBV19 TRBD1 TGTGCCAGTAGTGTCCGGGACAGGGGGCAAGGCTACACCTTC CASSVRDRGQGYTF